This T cell receptor (beta chain) was identified in a study of PD-1 blockade in classical Hodgkin lymphoma. The study, taken as a whole, reports: Repertoire difference causes, possibly disease activity or prior therapy, remain undefined. Reported baseline diversity: healthy donors highest, relapsed/refractory patients lowest.

Time point described: newly diagnosed, previously untreated cHL patient sample. Thawed PBMCs were the source of CD4+ T cells, purified by magnetic negative selection. The assay was immunoSEQ multiplex PCR, and TCRdb's table has in-frame clones only and misses some. Altogether roughly 27,000 clones are present, roughly 90% being singletons, with the ten largest covering 0.35%. About this clone itself: Its antigen is not identified.

V shed 4 bases and J 1 base; nucleotides not matched to a gene: 4. CDR1 and CDR2 (germline): MNHNS, SASEGT. The CDR3 consists of 15 residues. The clonotype originates from a human donor with classical Hodgkin lymphoma. The chain links TRBV6-1 to TRBJ1-3; 7 bases align to TRBD1. The sample consisted of CD4+ T cells from blood. This CDR3 reads CASSGETGSGNTIYF. The CDR3 DNA reads TGTGCCAGCAGTGGAGAGACAGGGTCTGGAAACACCATATATTTT.